This T cell receptor (beta chain) derives from a study of T cell changes during pregnancy in multiple sclerosis. Assay: immunoSEQ multiplex PCR; the TCRdb copy retains only in-frame clones and omits some. The sample lists some 97,000 clones, approximately 90% occurring once. The CDR3 has 16 residues. V lost 6 bases and J lost 0, with 12 bases in between. Per germline, CDR1 LNHDA and CDR2 SQIVND (reference sequence). V and J are TRBV19 and TRBJ2-6; D unclear. The TCR was taken from a female donor with multiple sclerosis, enrolled in a pregnancy study. The sequencing here drew on peripheral blood, taken in the second trimester of pregnancy. The CDR3 DNA sequence: TGTGCCAGTAGCCTACCCGGTGGCTCTGGGGCCAACGTCCTGACTTTC. Protein sequence: CASSLPGGSGANVLTF.